This TCR beta chain stems from a study of blood T cells in healthy people across ages. Using a J-beta primer mix together with a sample-barcoded 5' primer, a second PCR was run for about 6 to 11 cycles. Each CDR3 protein is one row after TCRdb ran MiXCR on the 5' RACE reads. Here the sample spans hundreds of thousands of distinct CDR3 sequences, more than 20% being singletons. This clonotype was recorded a few times. The final CDR3 position lacks the conserved phenylalanine or tryptophan, pointing to a likely read error. Germline CDR1 MGHRA, CDR2 YSYEKL. J gave up 5 bases and V 3 bases, and 3 bases lay outside the gene matches. The CDR3 is made up of 14 amino acids.

What was sequenced was blood. This TCR was sampled from a man aged 65 to 79 in good health. The rearrangement uses TRBV4-1 and TRBJ1-4, with 7 bases identical to TRBD1. This CDR3 reads CASSQRGGNEKLFL. The CDR3 nucleotides read TGCGCCAGCAGCCAGCGAGGGGGCAATGAAAAACTGTTTCTT.